The clone carrying this TCR beta chain has just one count. Antigen unknown. TCRdb keeps only in-frame clones here, not all; method: immunoSEQ multiplex PCR. Of 10,000 to 15,000 clones in the sample, 87% are singletons; the top ten hold roughly 49%. The data were obtained in a study of OX40 agonist ivuxolimab in advanced cancers. As for the study in general: Patients with prior anti-PD-1, anti-PD-L1 or anti-CTLA-4 therapy were eligible; 40% had some. Regarding the study as a whole: The 0.1-3.0 mg/kg partial responders had among the lowest clonal expansion.

The CDR3 runs to 14 residues. Germline V gene sequence: CDR1 SGDLS, CDR2 YYNGEE. Trimming pared 1 base from V and 2 bases from J, leaving 7 bases between. V gene TRBV9 combines with J gene TRBJ1-3; D unclear. The sequence was obtained from an adult with an advanced solid tumor such as melanoma, head and neck, liver or kidney cancer. The sequencing used CD4+ or CD8+ T cells sorted from blood, collected in a trial of the OX40 agonist ivuxolimab. The CDR3, as DNA: TGTGCCAGCAGCGTAACTGTGGCTGGAAACACCATATATTTT. It translates to CASSVTVAGNTIYF. Complete variable domain (other parts from reference TRBV9 and TRBJ1-3): DSGVTQTPKHLITATGQRVTLRCSPRSGDLSVYWYQQSLDQGLQFLIQYYNGEERAKGNILERFSAQQFPDLHSELNLSSLELGDSALYFCASSVTVAGNTIYFGEGSWLTVV.